The clone carrying this TCR beta chain was counted many times. Germline V lookup: CDR1 SGHTA, CDR2 FQGNSA. CDR3 length: 16 residues. Trimming took off 1 base at V and 0 bases at J, with 11 bases between the two ends. The data stem from a study of T cells after yellow fever vaccination. Study details: Low-cell-number fractions were prepared with SMART-Seq v4 Ultra Low Input. Study findings and constraints: Clones that expanded after primary vaccination mostly reappeared after the booster (96% CD4, roughly 87% CD8). Researchers cautioned that FACS-sorted repertoires could harbor abundant clonotypes contaminating from the bulk population.

Making TCR cDNA involved 5'RACE template switching, which added UMIs and a universal primer site. TCRdb independently ran MiXCR on the 5' RACE reads; one entry per CDR3 protein. The sample has roughly 32,000 distinct CDR3 sequences; 6.6% are singletons. This specimen consisted of PBMCs, either bulk or a sorted T-cell subset (CD4+, CD8+, memory, or dextramer-sorted; not recorded which), obtained on the day of the first yellow fever vaccination. The receptor was derived from a man between 18 and 29 years old who received the YFV17D yellow fever vaccine. This sequence joins TRBV7-2 and TRBJ2-3, with D uncertain. CDR3 protein: CASSLVLGRSTDTQYF. DNA of the CDR3: TGTGCCAGCAGCTTAGTATTAGGCAGGAGCACAGATACGCAGTATTTT.